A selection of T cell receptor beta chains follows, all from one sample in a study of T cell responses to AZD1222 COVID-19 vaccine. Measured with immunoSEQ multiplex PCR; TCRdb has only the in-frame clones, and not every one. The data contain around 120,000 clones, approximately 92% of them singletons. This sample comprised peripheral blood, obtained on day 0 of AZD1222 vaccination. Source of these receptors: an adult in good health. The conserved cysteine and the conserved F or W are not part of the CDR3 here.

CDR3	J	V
ASSLQGGSNQPQH	TRBJ1-5	TRBV6-2/TRBV6-3
ASSSSIIGAGETQY	TRBJ2-5	TRBV5-1
ASSTTGVGYGYT	TRBJ1-2	TRBV5-6
ASSSRDTQY	TRBJ2-3	TRBV7-9
ASIPTAGRVWAQPQH	TRBJ1-5	TRBV19
ASSESAPFEAF	TRBJ1-1	TRBV10-2
ASMKGQGQAGGYYEQY	TRBJ2-7	TRBV27
ASGLVLRSGTEAF	TRBJ1-1	TRBV12-5
ASSRRQEYYEQY	TRBJ2-7	TRBV6-2/TRBV6-3
SAREGGHGYT	TRBJ1-2	TRBV29-1
ASSFRTGSGSYEQY	TRBJ2-7	TRBV6-2/TRBV6-3
ASSKGQSQGVHEKLF	TRBJ1-4	TRBV25-1
ASSEGLQETQY	TRBJ2-5	TRBV2
AWSATGGGNYGYT	TRBJ1-2	TRBV30
ASSLAEGQGKF	TRBJ2-1	TRBV5-1
ASSTPALDLNEKLF	TRBJ1-4	TRBV6-6